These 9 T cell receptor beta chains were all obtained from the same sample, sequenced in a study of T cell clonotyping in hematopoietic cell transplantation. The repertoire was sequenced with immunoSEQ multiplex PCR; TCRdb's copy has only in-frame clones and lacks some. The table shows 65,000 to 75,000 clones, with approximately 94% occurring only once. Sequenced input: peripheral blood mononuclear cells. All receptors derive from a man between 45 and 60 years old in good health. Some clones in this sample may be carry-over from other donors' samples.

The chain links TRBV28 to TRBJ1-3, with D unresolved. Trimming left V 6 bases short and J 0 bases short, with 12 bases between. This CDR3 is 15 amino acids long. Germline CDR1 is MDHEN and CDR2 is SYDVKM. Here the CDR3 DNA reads TGTGCCAGCAGCCTTACATGGAGCTCTGGAAACACCATATATTTT. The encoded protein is CASSLTWSSGNTIYF.

The CDR3 sequence is CSVVRQGGGYTF. CDR3 sequence (DNA): TGCAGCGTTGTCCGACAGGGCGGTGGCTACACCTTC. This chain uses TRBV29-1 with TRBJ1-2; 7 bases line up with TRBD1. The CDR3 totals 12 residues. V trimming: 4 bases; J trimming: 7 bases; junction bases outside the gene matches: 6. Looked up from germline, CDR1 is SQVTM and CDR2 is ANQGSEA.

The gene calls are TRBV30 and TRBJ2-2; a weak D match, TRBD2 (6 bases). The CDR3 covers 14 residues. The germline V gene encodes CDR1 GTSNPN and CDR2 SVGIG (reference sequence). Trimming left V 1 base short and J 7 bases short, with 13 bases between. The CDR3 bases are TGTGCCTGGAGTGCAATCAGGGAGGTCGGGGAGCTGTTTTTT. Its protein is CAWSAIREVGELFF.

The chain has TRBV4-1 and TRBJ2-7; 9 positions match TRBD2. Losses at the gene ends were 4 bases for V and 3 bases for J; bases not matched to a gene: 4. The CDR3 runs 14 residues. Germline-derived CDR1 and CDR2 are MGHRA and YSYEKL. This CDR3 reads CASSPRTSVYEQYF. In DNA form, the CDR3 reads TGCGCCAGCAGCCCGAGGACTAGCGTCTACGAGCAGTACTTC.

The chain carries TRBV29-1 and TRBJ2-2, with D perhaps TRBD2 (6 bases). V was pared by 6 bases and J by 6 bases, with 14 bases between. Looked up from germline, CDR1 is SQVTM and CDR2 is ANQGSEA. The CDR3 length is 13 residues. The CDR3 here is CSVDREESGELFF. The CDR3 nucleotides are TGCAGCGTAGATAGGGAGGAATCCGGGGAGCTGTTTTTT.

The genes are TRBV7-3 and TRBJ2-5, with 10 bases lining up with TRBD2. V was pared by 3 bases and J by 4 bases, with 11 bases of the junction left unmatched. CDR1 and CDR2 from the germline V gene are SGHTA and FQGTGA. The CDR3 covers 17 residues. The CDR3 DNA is TGTGCCAGCAGCTTGGGGGAGCGGGGGGGCCGCGGAGAGACCCAGTACTTC. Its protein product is CASSLGERGGRGETQYF.

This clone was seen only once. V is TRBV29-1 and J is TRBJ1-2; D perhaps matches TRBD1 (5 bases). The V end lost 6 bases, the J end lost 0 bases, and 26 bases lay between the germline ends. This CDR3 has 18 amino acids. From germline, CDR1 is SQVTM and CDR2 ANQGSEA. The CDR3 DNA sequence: TGCAGCGTCCCTGACCCTCTGGACATCCGACCTGCTAACTATGGCTACACCTTC. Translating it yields CSVPDPLDIRPANYGYTF.

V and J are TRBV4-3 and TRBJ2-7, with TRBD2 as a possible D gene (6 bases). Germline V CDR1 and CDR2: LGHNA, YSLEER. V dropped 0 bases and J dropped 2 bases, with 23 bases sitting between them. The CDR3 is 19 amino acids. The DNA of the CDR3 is TGCGCCAGCAGCCAAGACCGGTCTAGCGCGCTACTTTTAACCTACGAGCAGTACTTC. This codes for CASSQDRSSALLLTYEQYF.

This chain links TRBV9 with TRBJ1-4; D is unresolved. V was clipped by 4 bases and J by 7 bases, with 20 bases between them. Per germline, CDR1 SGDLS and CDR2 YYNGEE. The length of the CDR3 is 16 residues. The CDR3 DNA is TGTGCCAGCAGCTCACGACCCGGGGAAAATGGTGAAAAACTGTTTTTT. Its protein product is CASSSRPGENGEKLFF.